This T cell receptor (beta chain) derives from a study of shared clonotypes between healthy human individuals. Trimming removed 5 bases at V and 1 base at J, with 11 bases between. The length of the CDR3 is 14 residues. Germline lookup yields CDR1 MDHEN and CDR2 SYDVKM. The study ran the assay at deep level. Using immunoSEQ multiplex PCR, the repertoire was profiled, and TCRdb retains in-frame clones only, with some absent. The sample yields approximately 2.5 million clones, around 90% seen once. This TCR derives from a young man in good health. The sequenced material came from naive CD4+ T cells sorted from blood. Stated subset: CD45RA+ positively selected. The V call is TRBV28, the J call TRBJ1-2, with D unresolved. DNA for the CDR3: TGTGCCAGCAGTCCCCCCGGCAGTAACTATGGCTACACCTTC. Translation gives CASSPPGSNYGYTF.